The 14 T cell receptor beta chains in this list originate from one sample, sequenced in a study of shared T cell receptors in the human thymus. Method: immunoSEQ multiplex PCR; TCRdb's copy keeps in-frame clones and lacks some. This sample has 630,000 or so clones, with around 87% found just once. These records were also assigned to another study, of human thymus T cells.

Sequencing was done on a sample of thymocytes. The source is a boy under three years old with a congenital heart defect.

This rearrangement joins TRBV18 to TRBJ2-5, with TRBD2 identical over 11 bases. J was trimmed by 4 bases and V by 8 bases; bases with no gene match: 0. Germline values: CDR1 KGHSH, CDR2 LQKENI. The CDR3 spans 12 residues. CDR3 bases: TGTGCCAGCGGACTAGCGGGAGAGACCCAGTACTTC. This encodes CASGLAGETQYF.

CDR3 in DNA: TGTGCCAGCCGGGCGGGGGACTATGGCTACACCTTC. Its translation is CASRAGDYGYTF. V gene TRBV27 combines with J gene TRBJ1-2; possible D gene TRBD1, 5 bases. V lost 8 bases to trimming and J lost 3 bases, with 10 bases between them. In germline, CDR1 is MNHEY, CDR2 SMNVEV (reference sequence). CDR3 length: 12 residues.

The DNA of the CDR3 is TGTGCCAGCAGTTCGACAGGGGACAGGCGAAAATATGGCTACACCTTC. Translation: CASSSTGDRRKYGYTF. This rearrangement joins TRBV6-5 to TRBJ1-2; 8 bases match TRBD1. This CDR3 comprises 16 residues. From germline, CDR1 is MNHEY and CDR2 SVGAGI. J was trimmed by 5 bases and V by 4 bases; bases with no gene match: 12.

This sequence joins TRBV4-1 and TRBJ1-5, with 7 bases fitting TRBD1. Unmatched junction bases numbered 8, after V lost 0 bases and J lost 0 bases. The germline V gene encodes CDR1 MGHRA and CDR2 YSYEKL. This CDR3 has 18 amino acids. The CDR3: CASSQEAGTEYSNQPQHF. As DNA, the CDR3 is TGCGCCAGCAGCCAAGAAGCTGGGACAGAGTATAGCAATCAGCCCCAGCATTTT.

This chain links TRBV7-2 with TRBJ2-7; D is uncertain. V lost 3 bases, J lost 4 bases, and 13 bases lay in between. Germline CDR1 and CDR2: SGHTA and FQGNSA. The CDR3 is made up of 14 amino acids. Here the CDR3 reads CASSFGLVHYEQYF. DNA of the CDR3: TGTGCCAGCAGCTTTGGTCTAGTCCATTACGAGCAGTACTTC.

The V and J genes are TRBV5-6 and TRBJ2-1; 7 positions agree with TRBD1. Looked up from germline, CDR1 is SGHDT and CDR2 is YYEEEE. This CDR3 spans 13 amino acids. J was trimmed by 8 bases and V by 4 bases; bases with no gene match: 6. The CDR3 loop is CASSQRQGDEQFF. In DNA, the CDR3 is TGTGCCAGCAGCCAACGACAGGGCGATGAGCAGTTCTTC.

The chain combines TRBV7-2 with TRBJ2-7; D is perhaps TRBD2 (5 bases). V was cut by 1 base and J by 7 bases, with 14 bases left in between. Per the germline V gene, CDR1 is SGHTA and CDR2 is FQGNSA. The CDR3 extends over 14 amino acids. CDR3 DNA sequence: TGTGCCAGCAGCTTAGGGAATCCCTGGGAGGAGCAGTACTTC. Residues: CASSLGNPWEEQYF.

CDR3 in DNA: TGTGCCAGCAGCCCAGGGTTCGGCCCGTATTCACCCCTCCACTTT. It specifies CASSPGFGPYSPLHF. The J gene is TRBJ1-6, the V gene TRBV4-2, with a possible D match to TRBD1 (5 bases). CDR1 LGHNA and CDR2 YNFKEQ come from the germline V gene. The germline V and J ends were trimmed by 4 bases and 8 bases, with 15 bases remaining between them. The CDR3 runs 15 residues.

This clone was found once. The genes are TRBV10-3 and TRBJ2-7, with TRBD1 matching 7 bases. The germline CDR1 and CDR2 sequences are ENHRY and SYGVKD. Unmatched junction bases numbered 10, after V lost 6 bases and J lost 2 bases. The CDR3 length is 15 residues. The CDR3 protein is CAIRKPGQSPYEQYF. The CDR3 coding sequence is TGTGCCATCAGGAAACCGGGACAGTCCCCCTACGAGCAGTACTTC.

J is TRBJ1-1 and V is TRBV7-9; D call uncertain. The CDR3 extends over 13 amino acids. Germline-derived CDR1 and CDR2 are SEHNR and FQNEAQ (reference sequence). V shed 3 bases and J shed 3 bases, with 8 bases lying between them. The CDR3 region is CASSFDRDTEAFF. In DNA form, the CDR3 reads TGTGCCAGCAGCTTCGACCGGGACACTGAAGCTTTCTTT.

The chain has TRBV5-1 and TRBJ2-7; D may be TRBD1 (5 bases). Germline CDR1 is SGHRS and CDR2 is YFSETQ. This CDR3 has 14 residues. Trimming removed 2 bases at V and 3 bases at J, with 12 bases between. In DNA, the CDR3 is TGCGCCAGCAGCTTAAAGACAGAAAACTACGAGCAGTACTTC. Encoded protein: CASSLKTENYEQYF.

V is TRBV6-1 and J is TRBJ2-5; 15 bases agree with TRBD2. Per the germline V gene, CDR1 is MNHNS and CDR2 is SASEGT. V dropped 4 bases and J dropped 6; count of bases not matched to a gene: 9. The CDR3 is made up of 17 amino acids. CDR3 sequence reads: CASSGTSGRARSQTQYF. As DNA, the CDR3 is TGTGCCAGCAGTGGGACTAGCGGGAGGGCCAGGAGCCAGACCCAGTACTTC.

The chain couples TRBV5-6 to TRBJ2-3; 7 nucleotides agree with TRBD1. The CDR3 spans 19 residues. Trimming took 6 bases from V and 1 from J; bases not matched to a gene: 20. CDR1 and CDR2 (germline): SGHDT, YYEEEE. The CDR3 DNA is TGTGCCAGCACCGATAAACCATCCTTGACAGGGAAGGGCACAGATACGCAGTATTTT. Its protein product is CASTDKPSLTGKGTDTQYF.

CDR3 sequence: CAWSAPKRAETQYF. The CDR3 DNA is TGTGCCTGGAGTGCCCCAAAGAGGGCAGAGACCCAGTACTTC. The rearrangement links TRBV30 to TRBJ2-5, with a weak D call TRBD2 (5 bases). This CDR3 is built from 14 residues. CDR1 is GTSNPN and CDR2 is SVGIG in the germline V gene (reference sequence). Between the trimmed V and J ends, which lost 1 base and 4 bases, there was a span of 13 bases. Filled out from reference TRBV30 and TRBJ2-5, the complete variable domain reads SQTIHQWPATLVQPVGSPLSLECTVEGTSNPNLYWYRQAAGRGLQLLFYSVGIGQISSEVPQNLSASRPQDRQFILSSKKLLLSDSGFYLCAWSAPKRAETQYFGPGTRLLVL.